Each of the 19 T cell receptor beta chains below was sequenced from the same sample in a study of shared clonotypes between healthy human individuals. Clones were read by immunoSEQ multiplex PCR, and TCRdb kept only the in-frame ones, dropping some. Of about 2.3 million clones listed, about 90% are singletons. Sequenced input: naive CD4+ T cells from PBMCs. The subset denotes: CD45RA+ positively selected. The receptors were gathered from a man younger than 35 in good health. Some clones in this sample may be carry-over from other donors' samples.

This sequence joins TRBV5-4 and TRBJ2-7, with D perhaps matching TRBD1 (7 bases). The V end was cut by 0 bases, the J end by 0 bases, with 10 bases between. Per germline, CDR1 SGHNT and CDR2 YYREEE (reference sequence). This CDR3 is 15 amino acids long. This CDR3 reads CASSLAGDSSYEQYF. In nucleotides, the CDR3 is TGTGCCAGCAGCTTGGCGGGGGACAGCTCCTACGAGCAGTACTTC. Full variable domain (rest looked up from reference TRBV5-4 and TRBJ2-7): ETGVTQSPTHLIKTRGQQVTLRCSSQSGHNTVSWYQQALGQGPQFIFQYYREEENGRGNFPPRFSGLQFPNYSSELNVNALELDDSALYLCASSLAGDSSYEQYFGPGTRLTVT.

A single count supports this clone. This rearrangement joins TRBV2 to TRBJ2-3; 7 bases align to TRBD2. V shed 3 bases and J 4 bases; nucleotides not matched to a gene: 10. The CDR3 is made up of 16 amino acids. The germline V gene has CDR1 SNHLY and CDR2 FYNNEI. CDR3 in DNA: TGTGCCAGCAGTGATGGAGCGGGGAGAAGCGCAGATACGCAGTATTTT. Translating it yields CASSDGAGRSADTQYF.

The CDR3 DNA is TGTGCCTCGGGGGGACAGTACTACAATGAGCAGTTCTTC. Protein sequence: CASGGQYYNEQFF. The V and J genes are TRBV19 and TRBJ2-1, with D possibly being TRBD1 or TRBD2 (7 bases each). Per germline, CDR1 LNHDA and CDR2 SQIVND (reference sequence). V lost 11 bases to trimming and J lost 3 bases, with 14 bases between them. The CDR3 loop spans 13 amino acids.

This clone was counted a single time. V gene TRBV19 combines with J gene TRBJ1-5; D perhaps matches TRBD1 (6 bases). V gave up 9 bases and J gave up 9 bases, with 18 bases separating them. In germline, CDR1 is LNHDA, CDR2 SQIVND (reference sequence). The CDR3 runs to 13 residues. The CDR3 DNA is TGTGCCAGGAACGAGGGGGGGGGCTTGCCCCAGCATTTT. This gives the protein CARNEGGGLPQHF. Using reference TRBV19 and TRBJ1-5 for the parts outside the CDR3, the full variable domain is DGGITQSPKYLFRKEGQNVTLSCEQNLNHDAMYWYRQDPGQGLRLIYYSQIVNDFQKGDIAEGYSVSREKKESFPLTVTSAQKNPTAFYLCARNEGGGLPQHFGDGTRLSIL.

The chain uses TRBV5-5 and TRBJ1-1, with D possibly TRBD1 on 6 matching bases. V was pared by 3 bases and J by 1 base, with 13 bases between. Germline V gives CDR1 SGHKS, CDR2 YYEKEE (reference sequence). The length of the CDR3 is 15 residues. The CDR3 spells CASSSGGRENTEAFF. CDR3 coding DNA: TGTGCCAGCAGCTCGGGGGGCAGGGAGAACACTGAAGCTTTCTTT.

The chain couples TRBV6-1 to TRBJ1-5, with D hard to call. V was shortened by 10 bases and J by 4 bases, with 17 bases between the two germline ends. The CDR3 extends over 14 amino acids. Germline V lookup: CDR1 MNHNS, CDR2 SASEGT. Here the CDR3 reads CATSWAVTNQPQHF. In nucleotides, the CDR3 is TGTGCCACCTCCTGGGCCGTAACAAATCAGCCCCAGCATTTT.

The CDR3 DNA reads as TGTGCCAGCAGTTACGGGACAGGGCCCTACGAGCAGTACTTC. Protein product: CASSYGTGPYEQYF. The V and J genes are TRBV6-5 and TRBJ2-7; 9 positions agree with TRBD1. The CDR3 loop spans 14 amino acids. V was pared by 2 bases and J by 2 bases, with 1 base of the junction left unmatched. Per the germline V gene, CDR1 is MNHEY and CDR2 is SVGAGI.

CDR3 sequence: CASSVAGLSYNEQFF. Written as DNA, the CDR3 is TGTGCCAGCAGTGTAGCGGGCCTCTCCTACAATGAGCAGTTCTTC. The rearrangement links TRBV2 to TRBJ2-1, with 7 bases that match TRBD2. In germline, CDR1 is SNHLY, CDR2 FYNNEI. J was trimmed by 0 bases and V by 4 bases; bases with no gene match: 3. This CDR3 comprises 15 residues.

CDR3 protein: CASSPLERGGDAFF. CDR3 in DNA: TGTGCCAGCTCACCCCTCGAGCGAGGGGGCGACGCTTTCTTT. The chain couples TRBV18 to TRBJ1-1, with 7 nucleotides matching TRBD1. Germline CDR1 and CDR2: KGHSH and LQKENI. The CDR3 runs to 14 residues. Germline trimming cut 3 bases from V and 11 bases from J; bases unmatched to any gene: 12.

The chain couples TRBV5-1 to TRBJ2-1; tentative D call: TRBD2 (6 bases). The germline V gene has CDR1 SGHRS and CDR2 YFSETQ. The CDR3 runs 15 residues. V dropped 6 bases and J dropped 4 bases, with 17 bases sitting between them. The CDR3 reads CASTRLGGFYNEQFF. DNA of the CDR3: TGCGCCAGCACCAGGCTTGGGGGGTTTTACAATGAGCAGTTCTTC. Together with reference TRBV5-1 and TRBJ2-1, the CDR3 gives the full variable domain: KAGVTQTPRYLIKTRGQQVTLSCSPISGHRSVSWYQQTPGQGLQFLFEYFSETQRNKGNFPGRFSGRQFSNSRSEMNVSTLELGDSALYLCASTRLGGFYNEQFFGPGTRLTVL.

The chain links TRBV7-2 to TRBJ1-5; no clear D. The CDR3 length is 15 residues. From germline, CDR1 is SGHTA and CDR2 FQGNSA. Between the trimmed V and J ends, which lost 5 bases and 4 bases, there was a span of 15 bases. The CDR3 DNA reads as TGTGCCAGCAGCCCTCCTCCTGCGGGGAATCAGCCCCAGCATTTT. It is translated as CASSPPPAGNQPQHF.

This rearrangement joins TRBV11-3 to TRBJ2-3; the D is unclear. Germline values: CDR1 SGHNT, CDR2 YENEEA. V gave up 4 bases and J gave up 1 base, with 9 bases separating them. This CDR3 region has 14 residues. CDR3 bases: TGTGCCAGCAGCTCGACGGACGGCACAGATACGCAGTATTTT. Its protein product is CASSSTDGTDTQYF. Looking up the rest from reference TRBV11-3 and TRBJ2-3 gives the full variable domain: EAGVVQSPRYKIIEKKQPVAFWCNPISGHNTLYWYLQNLGQGPELLIRYENEEAVDDSQLPKDRFSAERLKGVDSTLKIQPAELGDSAVYLCASSSTDGTDTQYFGPGTRLTVL.

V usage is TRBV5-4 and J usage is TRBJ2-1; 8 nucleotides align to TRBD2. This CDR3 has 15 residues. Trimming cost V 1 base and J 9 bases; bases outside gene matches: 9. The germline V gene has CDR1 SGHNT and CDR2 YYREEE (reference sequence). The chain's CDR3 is CASSLYAGGPVEQFF. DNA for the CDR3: TGTGCCAGCAGCTTGTATGCGGGAGGCCCAGTTGAGCAGTTCTTC.

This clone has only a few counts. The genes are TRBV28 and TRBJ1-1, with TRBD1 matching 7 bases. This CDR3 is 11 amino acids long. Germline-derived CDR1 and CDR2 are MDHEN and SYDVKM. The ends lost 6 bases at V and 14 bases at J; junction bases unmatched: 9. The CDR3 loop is CASREGTVVFF. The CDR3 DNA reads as TGTGCCAGCAGAGAGGGGACAGTCGTGTTCTTT.

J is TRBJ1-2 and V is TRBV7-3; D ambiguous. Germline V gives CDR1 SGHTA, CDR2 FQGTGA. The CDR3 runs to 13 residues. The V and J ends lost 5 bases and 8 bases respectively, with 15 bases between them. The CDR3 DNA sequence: TGTGCCAGCAGCCTAGGACGACCTCTCGGCTACACCTTC. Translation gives CASSLGRPLGYTF.

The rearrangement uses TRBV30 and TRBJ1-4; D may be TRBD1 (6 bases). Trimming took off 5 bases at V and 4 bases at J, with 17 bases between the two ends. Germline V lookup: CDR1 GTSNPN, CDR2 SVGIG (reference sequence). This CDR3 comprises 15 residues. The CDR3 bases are TGTGCCTGGCACCCGGGGGGCGCGGGTAATGAAAAACTGTTTTTT. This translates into CAWHPGGAGNEKLFF.

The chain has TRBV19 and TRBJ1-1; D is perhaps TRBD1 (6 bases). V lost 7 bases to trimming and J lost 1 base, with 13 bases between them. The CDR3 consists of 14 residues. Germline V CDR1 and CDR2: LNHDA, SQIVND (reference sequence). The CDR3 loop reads CASIQGLPNTEAFF. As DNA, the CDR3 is TGTGCCAGTATTCAGGGGTTACCGAACACTGAAGCTTTCTTT. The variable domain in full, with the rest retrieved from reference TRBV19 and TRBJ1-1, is DGGITQSPKYLFRKEGQNVTLSCEQNLNHDAMYWYRQDPGQGLRLIYYSQIVNDFQKGDIAEGYSVSREKKESFPLTVTSAQKNPTAFYLCASIQGLPNTEAFFGQGTRLTVV.

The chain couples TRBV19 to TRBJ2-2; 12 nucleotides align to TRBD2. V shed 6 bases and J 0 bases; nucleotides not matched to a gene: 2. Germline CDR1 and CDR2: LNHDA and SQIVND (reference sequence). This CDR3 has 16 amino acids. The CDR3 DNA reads TGTGCCAGTAGGCGGACTAGCGGGGCGAACACCGGGGAGCTGTTTTTT. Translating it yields CASRRTSGANTGELFF.

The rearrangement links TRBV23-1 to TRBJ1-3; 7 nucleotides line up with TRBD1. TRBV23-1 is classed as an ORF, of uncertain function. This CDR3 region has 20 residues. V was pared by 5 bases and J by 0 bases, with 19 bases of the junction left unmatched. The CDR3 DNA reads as TGCGCCAGCAGTTATACCCGGGACAGACTCTCATCAATCTCTGGAAACACCATATATTTT. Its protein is CASSYTRDRLSSISGNTIYF.